This entry is about one T cell receptor (beta chain). It has no known antigen specificity. Base qualities are not at hand, and no much larger clone is one base apart. These data are taken from a study of T cell responses to AZD1222 COVID-19 vaccine (dated by TCRdb to 2020 to 2022). General notes on the study: AZD1222 recipients whose second dose came at about 4 weeks and those whose second dose came at about 12 weeks were combined into one group, since spike-specific TCR depth and breadth did not differ between the two schedules. A total of under 250 trial participants underwent TCR sequencing, of whom roughly 210 had received two doses of AZD1222 and roughly 26 had received two doses of the MenACWY control vaccine. Enrollment into the trials was organized by age into subgroups of 18-55, 56-69 and 70-plus years, and those subgroups contained roughly 150, 30 and 60 TCR-sequenced participants, respectively.

In light of the paper, this sample's time point label describes: baseline before first vaccination. Vaccinee samples came from UK trials COV001 and COV002, including a single-blind randomized controlled phase 2/3 trial of AZD1222 (ChAdOx1 nCoV-19) in healthy adults. Trial participant PBMC samples were collected at day 0 and day 28 after the second dose for TCRbeta chain sequencing. The germline V gene (reference sequence) gives CDR1 as LNHDA and CDR2 as SQIVND. The CDR3 contains 15 residues, cysteine and phenylalanine counted. This entry keeps only the CDR3 DNA: 45 bases, framed from base 1. V and J are trimmed by 3 bases and 10 bases, and the gene matches miss 12 bases of the junction. General findings and caveats noted by the study authors: After two AZD1222 doses, both the breadth and the depth of spike-specific TCRs were significantly higher than at day 0 and than in MenACWY recipients. Because no day 14 peak-response samples were available, repertoires were characterized only after the peak T cell response. The 56-69-year group was small, and its depth increase did not reach significance, likely because of low power. Conclusions about previously exposed vaccinees were limited because only six AZD1222 recipients were SARS-CoV-2 seropositive at baseline. Nearly half of unique spike-specific TCRs reportedly recognized epitopes outside regions mutated in the B.1.351 and B.1.1.7 variants. Participants were mostly white British and included more females than males, and it was suggested by the authors that clonal diversity may have been underestimated. Vaccine-associated CD4 TCRs spanned the whole spike protein, with dominant responses in regions 160-218 and 743-854.

The CDR3 regions of human TCRbeta chains were subjected to immunosequencing. The published analysis was carried out like this. Repertoire TCRs were checked for matches against a reference library of SARS-CoV-2-specific TCRs that had been generated using the MIRA antigen-specificity platform. Breadth was defined as the fraction of unique TCRs that were SARS-CoV-2-associated. Depth was defined as the fraction of total T cells that were SARS-CoV-2-associated. Using the MIRA data, every spike-specific TCR was mapped to the spike region that the TCR reacted to and assigned to either a CD4 or a CD8 class. Log10-transformed breadth and depth values were compared by one-way ANOVA with Sidak's multiple comparisons tests. TCRdb took this table from immuneACCESS and kept in-frame rearrangements with V and J called. Such tables lack part of the clones; where checked against another copy, unresolved V genes explain under half of the gap, and the rest is unexplained. V and J calls and clone size are as listed in that table; D and trimming were resolved from the DNA. The table for this sample lists about 140,000 clones; 85% to 95% of them were counted only once. The biggest ten clones account for 2.5% to 3.5% of the sample.

This specimen consisted of peripheral blood, obtained on day 0 of AZD1222 vaccination. The sequence was obtained from an adult in good health. The sequence is built from TRBV19 and TRBJ2-3; 8 central bases correspond to TRBD1. The CDR3 region: CASSMGQVTSPSQYF. The nucleotides are TGTGCCAGTAGTATGGGACAGGTTACCTCCCCTTCGCAGTATTTT.